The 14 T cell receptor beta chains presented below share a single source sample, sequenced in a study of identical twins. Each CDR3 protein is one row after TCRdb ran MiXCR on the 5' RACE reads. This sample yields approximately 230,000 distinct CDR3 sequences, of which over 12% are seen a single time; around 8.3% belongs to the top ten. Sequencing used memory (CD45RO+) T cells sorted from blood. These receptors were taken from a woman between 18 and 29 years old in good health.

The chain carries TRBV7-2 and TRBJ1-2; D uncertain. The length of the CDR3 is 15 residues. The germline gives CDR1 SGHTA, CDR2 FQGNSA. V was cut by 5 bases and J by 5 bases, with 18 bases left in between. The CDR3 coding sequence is TGTGCCAGCAGCCCCCAGACGGCCTCGAGGTATGGCTACACCTTC. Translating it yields CASSPQTASRYGYTF.

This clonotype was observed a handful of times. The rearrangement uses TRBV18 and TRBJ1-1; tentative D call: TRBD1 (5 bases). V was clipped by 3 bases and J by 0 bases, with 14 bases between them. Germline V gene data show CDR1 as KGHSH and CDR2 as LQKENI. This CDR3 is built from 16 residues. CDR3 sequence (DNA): TGTGCCAGCTCACCCCAATCCGCAGGGATGAACACTGAAGCTTTCTTT. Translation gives CASSPQSAGMNTEAFF.

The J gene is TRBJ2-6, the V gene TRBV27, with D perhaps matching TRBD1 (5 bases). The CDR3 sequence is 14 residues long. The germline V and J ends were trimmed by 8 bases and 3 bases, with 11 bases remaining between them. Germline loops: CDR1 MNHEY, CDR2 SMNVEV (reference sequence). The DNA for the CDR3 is TGTGCCAGCGGTCAGGGCGATGGGGCCAACGTCCTGACTTTC. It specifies CASGQGDGANVLTF.

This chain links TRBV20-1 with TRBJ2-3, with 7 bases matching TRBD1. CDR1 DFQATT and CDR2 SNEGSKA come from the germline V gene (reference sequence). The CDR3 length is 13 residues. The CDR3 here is CSHGQDVTDTQYF. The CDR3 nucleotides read TGCAGCCATGGACAGGACGTCACAGATACGCAGTATTTT.

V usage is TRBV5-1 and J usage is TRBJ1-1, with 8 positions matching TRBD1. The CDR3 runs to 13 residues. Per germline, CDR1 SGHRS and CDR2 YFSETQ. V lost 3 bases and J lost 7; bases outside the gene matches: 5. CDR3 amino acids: CASSSQGANEAFF. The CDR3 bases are TGCGCCAGCAGCTCCCAGGGGGCGAATGAAGCTTTCTTT.

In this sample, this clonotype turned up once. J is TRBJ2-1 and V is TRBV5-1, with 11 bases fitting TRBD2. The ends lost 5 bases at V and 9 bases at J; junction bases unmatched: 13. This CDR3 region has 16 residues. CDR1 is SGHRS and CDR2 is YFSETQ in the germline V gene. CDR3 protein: CASSFFLAGGQGEQFF. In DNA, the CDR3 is TGCGCCAGCAGTTTTTTTCTAGCGGGAGGCCAGGGTGAGCAGTTCTTC. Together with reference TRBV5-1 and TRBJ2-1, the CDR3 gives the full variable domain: KAGVTQTPRYLIKTRGQQVTLSCSPISGHRSVSWYQQTPGQGLQFLFEYFSETQRNKGNFPGRFSGRQFSNSRSEMNVSTLELGDSALYLCASSFFLAGGQGEQFFGPGTRLTVL.

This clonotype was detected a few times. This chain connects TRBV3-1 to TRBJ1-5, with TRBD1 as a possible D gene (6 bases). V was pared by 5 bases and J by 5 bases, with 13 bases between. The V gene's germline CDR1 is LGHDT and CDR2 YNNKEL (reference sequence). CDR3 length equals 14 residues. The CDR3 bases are TGTGCCAGCAGCGATCGACAGGCAGATCAGCCCCAGCATTTT. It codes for CASSDRQADQPQHF.

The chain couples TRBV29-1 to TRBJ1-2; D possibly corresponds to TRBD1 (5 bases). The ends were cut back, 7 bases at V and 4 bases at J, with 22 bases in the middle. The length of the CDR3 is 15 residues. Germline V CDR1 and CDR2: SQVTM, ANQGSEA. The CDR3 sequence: CSGQVGAGASYGYTF. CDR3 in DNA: TGCAGCGGCCAAGTAGGGGCCGGCGCCAGCTATGGCTACACCTTC.

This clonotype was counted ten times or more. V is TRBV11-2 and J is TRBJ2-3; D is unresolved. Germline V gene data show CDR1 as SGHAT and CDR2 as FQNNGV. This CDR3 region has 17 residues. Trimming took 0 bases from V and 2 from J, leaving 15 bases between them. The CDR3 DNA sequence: TGTGCCAGCAGCTTAGATAGTCGGCAGGCTCACACAGATACGCAGTATTTT. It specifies CASSLDSRQAHTDTQYF.

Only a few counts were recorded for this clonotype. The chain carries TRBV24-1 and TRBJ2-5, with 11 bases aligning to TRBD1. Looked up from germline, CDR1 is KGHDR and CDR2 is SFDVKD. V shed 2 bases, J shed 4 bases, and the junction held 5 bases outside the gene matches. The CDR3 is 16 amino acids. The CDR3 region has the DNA TGTGCCACCAGTGATTCGAGGACAGGGGGCTCAGAGACCCAGTACTTC. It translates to CATSDSRTGGSETQYF.

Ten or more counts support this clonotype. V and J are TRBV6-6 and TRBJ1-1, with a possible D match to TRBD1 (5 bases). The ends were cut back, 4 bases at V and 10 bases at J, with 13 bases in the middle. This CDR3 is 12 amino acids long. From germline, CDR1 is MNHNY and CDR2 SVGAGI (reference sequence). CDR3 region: CASSSPGVGAFF. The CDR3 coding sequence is TGTGCCAGCAGTTCCCCGGGGGTGGGAGCTTTCTTT.

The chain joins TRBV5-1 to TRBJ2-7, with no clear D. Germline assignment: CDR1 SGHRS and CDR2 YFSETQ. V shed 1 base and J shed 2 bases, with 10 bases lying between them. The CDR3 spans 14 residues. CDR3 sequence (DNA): TGCGCCAGCAGCTTGACTGTTGGAGCCTACGAGCAGTACTTC. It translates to CASSLTVGAYEQYF.

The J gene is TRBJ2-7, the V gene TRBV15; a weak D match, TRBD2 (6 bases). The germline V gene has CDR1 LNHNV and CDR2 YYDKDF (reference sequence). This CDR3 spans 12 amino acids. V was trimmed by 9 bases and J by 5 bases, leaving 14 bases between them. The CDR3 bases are TGTGCCACGCGCGGGGACGGTGACGAGCAGTACTTC. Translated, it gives CATRGDGDEQYF.

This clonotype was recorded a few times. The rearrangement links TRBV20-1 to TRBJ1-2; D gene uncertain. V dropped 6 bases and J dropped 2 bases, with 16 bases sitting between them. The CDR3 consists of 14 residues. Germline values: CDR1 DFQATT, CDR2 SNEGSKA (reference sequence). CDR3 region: CSARDTIRNYGYTF. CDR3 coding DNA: TGCAGTGCCCGCGACACCATAAGGAACTATGGCTACACCTTC.